This T cell receptor (beta chain) was identified in a study of beta chain features in type 1 diabetes. Study results and caveats: Shorter TCRB CDR3s, moderately but significantly so, marked every one of the four CD4+ subsets in Type 1 diabetes patients.

Every bit of the isolated RNA underwent reverse transcription, so sequencing read expressed TCRB transcripts. Repertoires were generated with immunoSEQ multiplex PCR, while TCRdb's copy carries only in-frame clones and drops some. The sample yields around 710,000 clones, 9.5% to 15% seen once. This clone was seen a handful of times. What it binds is unknown. Other DNA sequences in the same sample also yield this CDR3. This CDR3 is 15 amino acids long. Germline CDR1 SGHNT, CDR2 YYREEE (reference sequence). The J segment lost 3 bases and the V segment lost 4 bases, leaving 2 bases of the junction unmatched.

This receptor was obtained from a man aged 25-45 years with type 1 diabetes. The sample consisted of naive CD4+ T cells from blood. The chain is built from TRBV5-4 and TRBJ2-3, with 13 bases that match TRBD2. CDR3 amino acids: CASSLGLAGTDTQYF. The CDR3, as DNA: TGTGCCAGCAGCCTGGGACTAGCGGGGACAGATACGCAGTATTTT.